This T cell receptor (beta chain) was identified in a study of OX40 agonist ivuxolimab in advanced cancers. Study at large: An anti-OX40 (CD134) antibody with agonistic activity, ivuxolimab, was administered to patients.

Points on this clone: Its antigen is not known.

Clones were read by immunoSEQ multiplex PCR, and TCRdb kept only the in-frame ones, dropping some. The sample yields tens of thousands of clones, around nine tenths seen once. Study findings and constraints: Among some nonresponders, normalized T-cell clonal expansion was also low. In the 0.1-3.0 mg/kg groups, partial responders showed among the lowest expansion.

Patients with a history of autoimmune disease or on systemic immunosuppression were excluded. Trimming removed 4 bases from V and 6 bases from J; junction bases left unmatched: 5. Per the germline V gene, CDR1 is SGHRS and CDR2 is YFSETQ. This CDR3 is built from 14 residues. The TCR originated in an adult with an advanced solid tumor such as melanoma, head and neck, liver or kidney cancer. J is TRBJ1-5 and V is TRBV5-1; 9 bases are shared with TRBD1. The material sequenced was CD4+ or CD8+ T cells sorted from blood, taken in a trial of the OX40 agonist ivuxolimab. The CDR3: CASSKGQGGQPQHF. The CDR3 DNA sequence: TGCGCCAGCAGCAAGGGACAGGGAGGTCAGCCCCAGCATTTT.